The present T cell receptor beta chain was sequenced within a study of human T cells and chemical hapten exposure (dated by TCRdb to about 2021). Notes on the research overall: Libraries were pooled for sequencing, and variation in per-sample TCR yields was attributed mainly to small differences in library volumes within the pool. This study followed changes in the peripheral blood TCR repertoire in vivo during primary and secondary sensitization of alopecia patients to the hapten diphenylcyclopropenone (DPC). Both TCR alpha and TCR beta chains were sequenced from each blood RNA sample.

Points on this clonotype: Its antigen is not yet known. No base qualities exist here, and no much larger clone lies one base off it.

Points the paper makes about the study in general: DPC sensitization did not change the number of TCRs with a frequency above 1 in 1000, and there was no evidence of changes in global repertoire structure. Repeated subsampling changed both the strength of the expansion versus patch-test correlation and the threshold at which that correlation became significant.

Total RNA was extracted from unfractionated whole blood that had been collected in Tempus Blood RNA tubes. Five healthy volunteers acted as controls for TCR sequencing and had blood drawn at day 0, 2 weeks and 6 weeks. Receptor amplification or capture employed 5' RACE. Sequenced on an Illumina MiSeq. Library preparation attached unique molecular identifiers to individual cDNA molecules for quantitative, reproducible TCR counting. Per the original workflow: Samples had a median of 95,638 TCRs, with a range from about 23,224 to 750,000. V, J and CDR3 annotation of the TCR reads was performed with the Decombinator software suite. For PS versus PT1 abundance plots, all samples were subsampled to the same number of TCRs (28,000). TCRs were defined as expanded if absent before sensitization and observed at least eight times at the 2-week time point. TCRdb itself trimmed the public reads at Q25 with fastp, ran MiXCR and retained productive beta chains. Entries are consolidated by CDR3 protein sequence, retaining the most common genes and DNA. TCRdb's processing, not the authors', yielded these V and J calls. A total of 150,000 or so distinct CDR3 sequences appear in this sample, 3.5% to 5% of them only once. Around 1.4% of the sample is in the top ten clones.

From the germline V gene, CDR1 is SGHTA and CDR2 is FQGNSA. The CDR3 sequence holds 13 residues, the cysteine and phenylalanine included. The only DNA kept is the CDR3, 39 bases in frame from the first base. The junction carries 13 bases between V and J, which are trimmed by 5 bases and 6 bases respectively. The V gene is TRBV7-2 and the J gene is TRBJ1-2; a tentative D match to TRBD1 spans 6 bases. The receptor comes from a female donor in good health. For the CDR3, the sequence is CASSRTGIDGYTF. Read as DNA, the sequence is TGTGCCAGCAGCCGAACAGGGATTGATGGCTACACCTTC.